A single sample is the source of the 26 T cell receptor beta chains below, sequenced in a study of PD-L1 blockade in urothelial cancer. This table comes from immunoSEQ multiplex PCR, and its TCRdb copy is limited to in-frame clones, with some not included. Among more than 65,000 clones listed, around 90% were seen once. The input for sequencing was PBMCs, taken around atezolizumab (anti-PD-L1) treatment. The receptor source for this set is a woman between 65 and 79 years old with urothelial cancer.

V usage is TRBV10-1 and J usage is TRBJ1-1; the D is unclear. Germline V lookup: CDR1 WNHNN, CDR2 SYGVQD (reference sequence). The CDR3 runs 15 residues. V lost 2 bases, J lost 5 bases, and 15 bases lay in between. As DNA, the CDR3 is TGCGCCAGCAGTGAGGGGTCAGGAAGTTGGACTGAAGCTTTCTTT. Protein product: CASSEGSGSWTEAFF.

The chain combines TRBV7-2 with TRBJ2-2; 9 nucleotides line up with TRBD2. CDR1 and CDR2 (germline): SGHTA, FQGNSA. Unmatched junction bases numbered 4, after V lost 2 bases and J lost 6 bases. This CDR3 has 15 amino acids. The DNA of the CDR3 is TGTGCCAGCAGCTTACTAGCGGGGTCCCCCGGGGAGCTGTTTTTT. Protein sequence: CASSLLAGSPGELFF.

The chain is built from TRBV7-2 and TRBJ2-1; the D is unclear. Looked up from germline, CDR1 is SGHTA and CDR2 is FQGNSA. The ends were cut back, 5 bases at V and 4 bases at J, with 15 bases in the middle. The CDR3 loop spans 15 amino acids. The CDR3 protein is CASSPLLGEYNEQFF. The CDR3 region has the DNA TGTGCCAGCAGCCCGCTCCTAGGAGAATACAATGAGCAGTTCTTC.

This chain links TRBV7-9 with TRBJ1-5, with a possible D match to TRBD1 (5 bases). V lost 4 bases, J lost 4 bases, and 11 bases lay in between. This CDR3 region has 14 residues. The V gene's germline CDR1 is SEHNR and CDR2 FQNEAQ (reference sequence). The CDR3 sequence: CASSSLQGNQPQHF. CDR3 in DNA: TGTGCCAGCAGCTCTCTTCAGGGTAATCAGCCCCAGCATTTT.

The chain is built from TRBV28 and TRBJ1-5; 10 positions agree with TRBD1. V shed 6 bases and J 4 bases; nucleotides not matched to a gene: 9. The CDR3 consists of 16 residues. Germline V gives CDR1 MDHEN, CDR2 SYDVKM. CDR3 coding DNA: TGTGCCAGCAGCAACTGGGACAGGGGACCTAATCAGCCCCAGCATTTT. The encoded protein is CASSNWDRGPNQPQHF. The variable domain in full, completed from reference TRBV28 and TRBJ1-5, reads DVKVTQSSRYLVKRTGEKVFLECVQDMDHENMFWYRQDPGLGLRLIYFSYDVKMKEKGDIPEGYSVSREKKERFSLILESASTNQTSMYLCASSNWDRGPNQPQHFGDGTRLSIL.

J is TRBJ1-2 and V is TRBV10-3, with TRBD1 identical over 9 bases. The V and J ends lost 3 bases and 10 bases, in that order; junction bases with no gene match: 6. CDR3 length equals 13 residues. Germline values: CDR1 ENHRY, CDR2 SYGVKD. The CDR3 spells CAISDPDRGFYTF. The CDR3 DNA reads TGTGCCATCAGTGACCCGGACAGGGGTTTCTACACCTTC.

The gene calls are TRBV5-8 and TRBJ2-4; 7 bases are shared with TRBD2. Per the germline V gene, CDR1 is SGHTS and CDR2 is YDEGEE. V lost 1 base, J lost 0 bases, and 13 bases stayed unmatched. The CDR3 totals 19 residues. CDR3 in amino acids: CASSLFAGEGPLAKNIQYF. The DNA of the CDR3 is TGTGCCAGCAGCTTGTTCGCCGGGGAGGGGCCCTTAGCCAAAAACATTCAGTACTTC.

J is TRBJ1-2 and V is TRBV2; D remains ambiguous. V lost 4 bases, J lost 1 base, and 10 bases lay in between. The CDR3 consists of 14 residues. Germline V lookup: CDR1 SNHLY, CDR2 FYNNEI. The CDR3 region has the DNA TGTGCCAGCAGTGTGGTGGAGAGTAACTATGGCTACACCTTC. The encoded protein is CASSVVESNYGYTF.

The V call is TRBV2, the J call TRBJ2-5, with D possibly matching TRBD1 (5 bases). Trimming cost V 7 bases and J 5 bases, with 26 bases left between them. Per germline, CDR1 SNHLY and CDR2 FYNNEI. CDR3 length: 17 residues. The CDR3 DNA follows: TGTGCCAGCATCCCACCCAGGGCCAGGGCAGGTGGCGAGACCCAGTACTTC. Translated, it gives CASIPPRARAGGETQYF.

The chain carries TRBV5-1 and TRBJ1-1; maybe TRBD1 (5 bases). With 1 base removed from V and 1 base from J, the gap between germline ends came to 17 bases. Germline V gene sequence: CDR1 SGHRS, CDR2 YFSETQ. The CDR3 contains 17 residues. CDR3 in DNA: TGCGCCAGCAGCTTGCTCCCCGGGGGGATTGCGAACACTGAAGCTTTCTTT. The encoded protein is CASSLLPGGIANTEAFF. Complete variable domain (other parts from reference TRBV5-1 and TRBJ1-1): KAGVTQTPRYLIKTRGQQVTLSCSPISGHRSVSWYQQTPGQGLQFLFEYFSETQRNKGNFPGRFSGRQFSNSRSEMNVSTLELGDSALYLCASSLLPGGIANTEAFFGQGTRLTVV.

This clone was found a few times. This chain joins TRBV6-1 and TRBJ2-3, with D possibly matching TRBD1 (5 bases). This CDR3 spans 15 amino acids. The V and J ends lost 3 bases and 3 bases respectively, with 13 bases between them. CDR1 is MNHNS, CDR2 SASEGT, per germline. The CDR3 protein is CASSEGPLGTDTQYF. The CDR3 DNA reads TGTGCCAGCAGTGAGGGGCCCCTCGGGACAGATACGCAGTATTTT.

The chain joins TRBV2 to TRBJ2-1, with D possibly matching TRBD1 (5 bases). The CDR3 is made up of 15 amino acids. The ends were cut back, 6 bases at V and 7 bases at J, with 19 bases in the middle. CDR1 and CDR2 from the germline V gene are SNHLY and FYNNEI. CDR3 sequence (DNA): TGTGCCAGCAGGGAAACCAGGTTGGCAGGGAATGAGCAGTTCTTC. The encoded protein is CASRETRLAGNEQFF.

CDR3 in amino acids: CASSLTTGLTGELFF. CDR3 bases: TGCGCCAGCAGCTTGACGACAGGACTCACCGGGGAGCTGTTTTTT. V and J are TRBV5-1 and TRBJ2-2; perhaps TRBD1 as D (6 bases). Germline V gene lookup returns CDR1 SGHRS and CDR2 YFSETQ. Trimming removed 1 base at V and 4 bases at J, with 11 bases between. This CDR3 contains 15 residues.

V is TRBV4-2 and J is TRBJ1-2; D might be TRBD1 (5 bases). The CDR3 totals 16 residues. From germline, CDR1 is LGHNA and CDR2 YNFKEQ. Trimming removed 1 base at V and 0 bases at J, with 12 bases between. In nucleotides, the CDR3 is TGTGCCAGCAGCCAAGTCGGGGGTAGAGCTAACTATGGCTACACCTTC. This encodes CASSQVGGRANYGYTF.

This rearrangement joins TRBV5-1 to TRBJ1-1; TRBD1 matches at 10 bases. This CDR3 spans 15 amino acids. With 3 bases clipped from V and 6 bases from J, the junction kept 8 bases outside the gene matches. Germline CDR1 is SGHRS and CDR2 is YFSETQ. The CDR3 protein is CASSSGQGKFAEAFF. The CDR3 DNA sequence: TGCGCCAGCAGCTCGGGACAGGGGAAATTCGCTGAAGCTTTCTTT.

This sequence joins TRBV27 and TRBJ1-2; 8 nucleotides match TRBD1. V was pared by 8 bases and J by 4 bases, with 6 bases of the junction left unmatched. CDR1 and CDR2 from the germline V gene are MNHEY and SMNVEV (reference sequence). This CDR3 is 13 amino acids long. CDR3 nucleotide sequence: TGTGCCAGCTGGACAGGGATCCCCTATGGCTACACCTTC. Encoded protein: CASWTGIPYGYTF.

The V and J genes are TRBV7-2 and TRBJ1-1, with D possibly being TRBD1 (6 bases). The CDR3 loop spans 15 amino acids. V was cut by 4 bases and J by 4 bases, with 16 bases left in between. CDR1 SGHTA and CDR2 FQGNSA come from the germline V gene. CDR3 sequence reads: CASSSMTGPGTEAFF. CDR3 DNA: TGTGCCAGCAGCTCCATGACAGGCCCCGGCACTGAAGCTTTCTTT.

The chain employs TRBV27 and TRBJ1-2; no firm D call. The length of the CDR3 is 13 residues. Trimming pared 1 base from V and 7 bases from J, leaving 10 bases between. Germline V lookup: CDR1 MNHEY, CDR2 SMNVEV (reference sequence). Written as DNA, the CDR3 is TGTGCCAGCAGTTTATTTGGGCAGCCTGGCTACACCTTC. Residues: CASSLFGQPGYTF.

CDR3 in amino acids: CASSSTGNEQFF. The CDR3 region has the DNA TGCGCCAGCAGCTCGACAGGGAATGAGCAGTTCTTC. The chain uses TRBV5-1 and TRBJ2-1; TRBD1 matches at 7 bases. V trimming: 3 bases; J trimming: 7 bases; junction bases outside the gene matches: 1. CDR3 length: 12 residues. The germline V gene encodes CDR1 SGHRS and CDR2 YFSETQ.

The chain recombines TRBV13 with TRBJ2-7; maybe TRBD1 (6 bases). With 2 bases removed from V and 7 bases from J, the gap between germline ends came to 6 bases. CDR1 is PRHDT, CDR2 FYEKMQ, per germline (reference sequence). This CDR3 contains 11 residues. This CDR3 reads CASSLRGEQYF. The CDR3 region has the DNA TGTGCCAGCAGCTTAAGGGGGGAGCAGTACTTC.

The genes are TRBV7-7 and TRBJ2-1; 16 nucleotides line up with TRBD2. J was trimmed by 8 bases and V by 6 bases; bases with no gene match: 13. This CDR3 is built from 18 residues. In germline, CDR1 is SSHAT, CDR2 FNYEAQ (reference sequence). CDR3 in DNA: TGTGCCAGCAGTAGGGGACTAGCGGGGGGGGCCTTACCCCATGAGCAGTTCTTC. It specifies CASSRGLAGGALPHEQFF. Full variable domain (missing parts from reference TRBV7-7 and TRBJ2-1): GAGVSQSPRYKVTKRGQDVTLRCDPISSHATLYWYQQALGQGPEFLTYFNYEAQPDKSGLPSDRFSAERPEGSISTLTIQRTEQRDSAMYRCASSRGLAGGALPHEQFFGPGTRLTVL.

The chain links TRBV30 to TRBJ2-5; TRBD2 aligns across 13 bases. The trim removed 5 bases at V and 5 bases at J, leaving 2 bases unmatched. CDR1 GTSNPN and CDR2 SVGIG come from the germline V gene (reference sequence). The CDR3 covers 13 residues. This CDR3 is CAWGLAGVETQYF. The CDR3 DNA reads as TGTGCCTGGGGACTAGCGGGGGTGGAGACCCAGTACTTC.

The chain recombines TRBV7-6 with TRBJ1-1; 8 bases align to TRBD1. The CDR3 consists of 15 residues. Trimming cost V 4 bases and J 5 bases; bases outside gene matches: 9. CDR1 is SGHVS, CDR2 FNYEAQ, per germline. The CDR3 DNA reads TGTGCCAGCAGCTACACAGGGGGGTTAGGGACTGAAGCTTTCTTT. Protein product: CASSYTGGLGTEAFF.

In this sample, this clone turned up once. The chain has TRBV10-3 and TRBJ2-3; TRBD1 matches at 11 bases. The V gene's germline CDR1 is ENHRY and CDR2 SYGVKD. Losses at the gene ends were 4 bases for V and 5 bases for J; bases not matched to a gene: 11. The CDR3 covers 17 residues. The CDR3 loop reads CAISVNPGQGVGDTQYF. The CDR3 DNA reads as TGTGCCATCAGTGTTAATCCGGGACAGGGGGTGGGAGATACGCAGTATTTT.

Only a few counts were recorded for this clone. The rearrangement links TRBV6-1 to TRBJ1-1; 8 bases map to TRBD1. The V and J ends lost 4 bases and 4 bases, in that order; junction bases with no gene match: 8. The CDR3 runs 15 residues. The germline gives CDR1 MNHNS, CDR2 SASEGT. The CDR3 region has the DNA TGTGCCAGCAGTGGACCGGGACAGGCGGCCACTGAAGCTTTCTTT. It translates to CASSGPGQAATEAFF.

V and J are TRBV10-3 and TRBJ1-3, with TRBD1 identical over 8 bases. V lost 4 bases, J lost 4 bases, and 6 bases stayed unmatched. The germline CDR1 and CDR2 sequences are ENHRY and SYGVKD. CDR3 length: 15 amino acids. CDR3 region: CAISVWTGSGNTIYF. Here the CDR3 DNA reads TGTGCCATCAGTGTTTGGACAGGGTCGGGAAACACCATATATTTT.